This T cell receptor beta chain was identified during a study of regulatory T cells in long-lasting Graves disease. Across the whole study: New Graves' disease cases had less than 3 months of antithyroid drugs.

With iRepertoire HTBI primers and Arm-PCR of CDR3 regions, TCR beta libraries were built. TCRdb called the multiplex PCR reads again in MiXCR, with one record for every CDR3 protein. Here the sample spans more than 300,000 distinct CDR3 sequences, approximately 10% being singletons. V lost 3 bases and J 10 bases, leaving 16 bases between the germline ends. Per the germline V gene, CDR1 is MNHEY and CDR2 is SVGAGI. The CDR3 runs to 13 residues. Time point reported: newly diagnosed GD, antithyroid drugs for less than 3 months. Generation of the TCR library employed RNA extracted from PBMCs. The same sample was also used in a study of T cells in Graves' hyperthyroidism and ophthalmopathy. That report adds: Appearing also in blood were most of the thyroid clonotypes expanded above 0.001.

The origin of this receptor is a woman younger than 35 with Graves disease. This chain joins TRBV6-5 and TRBJ2-7; D remains ambiguous. The starting material was peripheral blood mononuclear cells (PBMCs), obtained at new diagnosis, from a patient treated with antithyroid drugs. CDR3 bases: TGTGCCAGCAGTTATACTGAAATGGCACCTCAGTACTTC. As protein: CASSYTEMAPQYF.